These T cell receptor beta chains were read from a single sample in a study of blood T cell repertoires in COVID-19. The data were produced by immunoSEQ multiplex PCR, yet TCRdb's version contains in-frame clones alone and is incomplete. The table includes some 270,000 clones, 89% detected once. Sequencing was carried out using PBMCs or T cells enriched from blood (not recorded which). These receptors came from a middle-aged woman who had recovered from COVID-19. Both conserved end residues are part of each CDR3. Fields, in order: clone size, V gene, J gene, D gene, CDR3 DNA, CDR3 protein. D genes are given only for firm matches. Size tells how often a clone was seen (once, few, many) or the class of an expanded clone, and some rows leave it out.

abundance: -; v_gene: TRBV18; j_gene: TRBJ2-7; d_gene: TRBD2; CDR3nt: TGTGCCAGCTCACCACCGTGGACGGGGGGCTACGAGCAGTACTTC; CDR3aa: CASSPPWTGGYEQYF
abundance: -; v_gene: TRBV3-1/TRBV3-2; j_gene: TRBJ2-7; d_gene: -; CDR3nt: TGTGCCAGCAGCCGCGGCACCTACGAGCAGTACTTC; CDR3aa: CASSRGTYEQYF
abundance: -; v_gene: TRBV18; j_gene: TRBJ1-1; d_gene: TRBD1; CDR3nt: TGTGCCAGCTCAGAGCCACAGGGGTTTCTCCCTGAAGCTTTCTTT; CDR3aa: CASSEPQGFLPEAFF
abundance: -; v_gene: TRBV5-5; j_gene: TRBJ2-1; d_gene: -; CDR3nt: TGTGCCAGCAGCGTCGCCAGCGGGTATGAGCAGTTCTTC; CDR3aa: CASSVASGYEQFF
abundance: -; v_gene: TRBV5-1; j_gene: TRBJ1-1; d_gene: TRBD1; CDR3nt: TGCGCCAGCAGCTATGGACAGGGGAAGACTGAAGCTTTCTTT; CDR3aa: CASSYGQGKTEAFF
abundance: once; v_gene: TRBV13; j_gene: TRBJ2-2; d_gene: -; CDR3nt: TGTGCCAGCAGCCTAAATATGAGGGCGCTAAACACCGGGGAGCTGTTTTTT; CDR3aa: CASSLNMRALNTGELFF
abundance: -; v_gene: TRBV11-2; j_gene: TRBJ1-1; d_gene: -; CDR3nt: TGTGCCAGCAGCTTAATCAGGGCGAACACTGAAGCTTTCTTT; CDR3aa: CASSLIRANTEAFF
abundance: -; v_gene: TRBV25-1; j_gene: TRBJ1-3; d_gene: TRBD1; CDR3nt: TGTGCCAGCAGTGAAGCGTTAGGGGGCACCTCTGGAAACACCATATATTTT; CDR3aa: CASSEALGGTSGNTIYF
abundance: -; v_gene: TRBV5-1; j_gene: TRBJ2-7; d_gene: TRBD1; CDR3nt: TGCGCCAGCAGCTTGGTTGGGACAGGGAATTCAGAGCAGTACTTC; CDR3aa: CASSLVGTGNSEQYF
abundance: -; v_gene: TRBV19; j_gene: TRBJ2-1; d_gene: -; CDR3nt: TGTGCCAGTAGTATAACGGGAGAAGGCTACAATGAGCAGTTCTTC; CDR3aa: CASSITGEGYNEQFF
abundance: -; v_gene: TRBV7-2; j_gene: TRBJ1-3; d_gene: -; CDR3nt: TGTGCCAGCAGCTTAGGATTGAGGGCTGGTGGAAACACCATATATTTT; CDR3aa: CASSLGLRAGGNTIYF
abundance: -; v_gene: TRBV5-4; j_gene: TRBJ2-2; d_gene: -; CDR3nt: TGTGCCAGCAGCCACAAAGTTGGCGGGGAGCTGTTTTTT; CDR3aa: CASSHKVGGELFF
abundance: -; v_gene: TRBV2; j_gene: TRBJ1-2; d_gene: TRBD1; CDR3nt: TGTGCCAGCAGTACTGGGACAGGGGTCCCGCGGAGCTTC; CDR3aa: CASSTGTGVPRSF
abundance: -; v_gene: TRBV5-4; j_gene: TRBJ2-5; d_gene: -; CDR3nt: TGTGCCAGCAGCCCAAAAGGGGTCCAAGAGACCCAGTACTTC; CDR3aa: CASSPKGVQETQYF
abundance: -; v_gene: TRBV29-1; j_gene: TRBJ1-2; d_gene: -; CDR3nt: TGCAGCGTTGTGAACAGGGCAGAGTATGGCTACACCTTC; CDR3aa: CSVVNRAEYGYTF
abundance: few; v_gene: TRBV4-2; j_gene: TRBJ1-1; d_gene: TRBD1; CDR3nt: TGTGCCAGCAGCCAGGGGGACAGGGACACTGAAGCTTTCTTT; CDR3aa: CASSQGDRDTEAFF
abundance: few; v_gene: TRBV6-4; j_gene: TRBJ2-1; d_gene: -; CDR3nt: TGTGCCAGCAGTGTCCATCCGGAGGGGAGCGATGAGCAGTTCTTC; CDR3aa: CASSVHPEGSDEQFF
abundance: -; v_gene: TRBV19; j_gene: TRBJ2-1; d_gene: TRBD2; CDR3nt: TGTGCCAGTAGGGGCCTAGCGGCAAGCTCCTACAATGAGCAGTTCTTC; CDR3aa: CASRGLAASSYNEQFF
abundance: -; v_gene: TRBV9; j_gene: TRBJ2-1; d_gene: TRBD2; CDR3nt: TGTGCCAGCAGCTTTAGAGCGGGGGGGCCATTTAATGAGCAGTTCTTC; CDR3aa: CASSFRAGGPFNEQFF
abundance: -; v_gene: TRBV7-8; j_gene: TRBJ2-5; d_gene: -; CDR3nt: TGTGCCAGCAGCTATACGGTCCAAGAGACCCAGTACTTC; CDR3aa: CASSYTVQETQYF
abundance: -; v_gene: TRBV10-3; j_gene: TRBJ1-6; d_gene: TRBD1; CDR3nt: TGTGCCATCAGTGCTGGGACAGGGGAAGAATCACCCCTCCACTTT; CDR3aa: CAISAGTGEESPLHF
abundance: -; v_gene: TRBV7-3; j_gene: TRBJ2-1; d_gene: TRBD2; CDR3nt: TGTGCCAGCAGCTTGGGCGGGAGGAGTAATGAGCAGTTCTTC; CDR3aa: CASSLGGRSNEQFF
abundance: -; v_gene: TRBV3-1/TRBV3-2; j_gene: TRBJ1-1; d_gene: -; CDR3nt: TGTGCCAGCAGTAAAGGGGCTGAAGCTTTCTTT; CDR3aa: CASSKGAEAFF
abundance: -; v_gene: TRBV3-1/TRBV3-2; j_gene: TRBJ2-1; d_gene: TRBD2; CDR3nt: TGTGCCAGCAGCCAAAGACCTACGACTAGCGGGGGGGCCAGGTATAGGTATGAGCAGTTCTTC; CDR3aa: CASSQRPTTSGGARYRYEQFF
abundance: -; v_gene: TRBV4-3; j_gene: TRBJ1-2; d_gene: -; CDR3nt: TGCGCCAGCAGCCAAGAGTCTGTGCGGATCTATGGCTACACCTTC; CDR3aa: CASSQESVRIYGYTF
abundance: -; v_gene: TRBV19; j_gene: TRBJ1-1; d_gene: -; CDR3nt: TGTGCCAGTACCGACCGGGTTGACGGGACTGAAGCTTTCTTT; CDR3aa: CASTDRVDGTEAFF
abundance: -; v_gene: TRBV5-8; j_gene: TRBJ2-1; d_gene: TRBD2; CDR3nt: TGTGCCAGCAGCTCCAGCGGGGATCGGGGGTCTGAGCAGTTCTTC; CDR3aa: CASSSSGDRGSEQFF
abundance: -; v_gene: TRBV10-3; j_gene: TRBJ1-1; d_gene: TRBD1; CDR3nt: TGTGCCGTTGGGACAGGGAGTCTTTTGAACACTGAAGCTTTCTTT; CDR3aa: CAVGTGSLLNTEAFF
abundance: few; v_gene: TRBV30; j_gene: TRBJ1-2; d_gene: -; CDR3nt: TGTGCCTGGAGTGTCGGACAGTGGGTTTGGAACTATGGCTACACCTTC; CDR3aa: CAWSVGQWVWNYGYTF
abundance: -; v_gene: TRBV19; j_gene: TRBJ1-2; d_gene: TRBD1; CDR3nt: TGTGCCAGTAGTACACGGGACAGGGTATATAGTGGCTACACCTTC; CDR3aa: CASSTRDRVYSGYTF
abundance: -; v_gene: TRBV18; j_gene: TRBJ2-4; d_gene: -; CDR3nt: TGTGCCAGCTCACCATTCACGGGGGACCTTAAGAACATTCAGTACTTC; CDR3aa: CASSPFTGDLKNIQYF
abundance: once; v_gene: TRBV13; j_gene: TRBJ1-1; d_gene: -; CDR3nt: TGTGCCAGCAGCTTAGCGGGACTCATGAACACTGAAGCTTTCTTT; CDR3aa: CASSLAGLMNTEAFF
abundance: -; v_gene: TRBV27; j_gene: TRBJ2-1; d_gene: -; CDR3nt: TGTGCCAGCAGTTTATACCCGCCAGGCAATGAGCAGTTCTTC; CDR3aa: CASSLYPPGNEQFF
abundance: -; v_gene: TRBV5-4; j_gene: TRBJ1-2; d_gene: TRBD1; CDR3nt: TGTGCCAGCAGCTTGGACAGGGGTAATGGCTACACCTTC; CDR3aa: CASSLDRGNGYTF
abundance: -; v_gene: TRBV2; j_gene: TRBJ2-3; d_gene: -; CDR3nt: TGTGCCGGTTCAGCGGGAGATACGCAGTATTTT; CDR3aa: CAGSAGDTQYF
abundance: -; v_gene: TRBV6-5; j_gene: TRBJ1-1; d_gene: TRBD1; CDR3nt: TGTGCCAGCAGAGACAGGGGGTCTACGAACACTGAAGCTTTCTTT; CDR3aa: CASRDRGSTNTEAFF
abundance: -; v_gene: TRBV7-8; j_gene: TRBJ1-1; d_gene: -; CDR3nt: TGTGCCAGCAGCTTAGTTCCGAGGTGGGAGGGTACTGAAGCTTTCTTT; CDR3aa: CASSLVPRWEGTEAFF
abundance: -; v_gene: TRBV5-1; j_gene: TRBJ2-1; d_gene: -; CDR3nt: TGCGCCAGCAGCTTCATCCAGGGGCCAAACAATGAGCAGTTCTTC; CDR3aa: CASSFIQGPNNEQFF
abundance: -; v_gene: TRBV28; j_gene: TRBJ2-7; d_gene: -; CDR3nt: TGTGCCAGCTCCCCACACAGCTACGAGCAGTACTTC; CDR3aa: CASSPHSYEQYF
abundance: -; v_gene: TRBV5-1; j_gene: TRBJ2-1; d_gene: -; CDR3nt: TGCGCCAGCAGCTCCTGGACAACCTCAATCCCCAATGAGCAGTTCTTC; CDR3aa: CASSSWTTSIPNEQFF
abundance: once; v_gene: TRBV10-1; j_gene: TRBJ1-1; d_gene: -; CDR3nt: TGCGCCAGCAGTGAGTCTTTGGGGACACCAAAAGCTTTCTTT; CDR3aa: CASSESLGTPKAFF
abundance: -; v_gene: TRBV4-2; j_gene: TRBJ2-7; d_gene: -; CDR3nt: TGTGCCAGCAGCCAACCTGGCTCCGCCACCTACGAGCAGTACTTC; CDR3aa: CASSQPGSATYEQYF
abundance: -; v_gene: TRBV7-3; j_gene: TRBJ2-7; d_gene: TRBD1; CDR3nt: TGTGCCAGCAGCCCCGGGGCGGACAGGGCCGGCGAGCAGTACTTC; CDR3aa: CASSPGADRAGEQYF
abundance: -; v_gene: TRBV30; j_gene: TRBJ1-1; d_gene: -; CDR3nt: TGTGCCTGGAGGGCTGGCCCACTGAACACTGAAGCTTTCTTT; CDR3aa: CAWRAGPLNTEAFF
abundance: -; v_gene: TRBV28; j_gene: TRBJ1-6; d_gene: TRBD1; CDR3nt: TGTGCCAGCACCCCTATTCGGGACAGGGACAATTCACCCCTCCACTTT; CDR3aa: CASTPIRDRDNSPLHF
abundance: -; v_gene: TRBV7-9; j_gene: TRBJ2-1; d_gene: TRBD2; CDR3nt: TGTGCCAGCAGTCCTCTAGCGGGAGGGCCCAATGAGCAGTTCTTC; CDR3aa: CASSPLAGGPNEQFF
abundance: -; v_gene: TRBV5-1; j_gene: TRBJ1-6; d_gene: -; CDR3nt: TGCGCCAGCAGCCCCTTGCAGGCGGGCGCTAATTCACCCCTCCACTTT; CDR3aa: CASSPLQAGANSPLHF
abundance: once; v_gene: TRBV6-2/TRBV6-3; j_gene: TRBJ2-7; d_gene: -; CDR3nt: TGTGCCAGCAGTTCTCCTTCCGACTCGGCCTCCTACGAGCAGTACTTC; CDR3aa: CASSSPSDSASYEQYF
abundance: -; v_gene: TRBV19; j_gene: TRBJ1-1; d_gene: TRBD1; CDR3nt: TGTGCCTCCCAGGCGGGACAGATCAACACTGAAGCTTTCTTT; CDR3aa: CASQAGQINTEAFF
abundance: -; v_gene: TRBV4-1; j_gene: TRBJ2-2; d_gene: -; CDR3nt: TGCGCCAGCAGCCTCACCCAGGGCCAAAGGATCATTGACAGGTTATTCACCGGGGAGCTGTTTTTT; CDR3aa: CASSLTQGQRIIDRLFTGELFF
abundance: -; v_gene: TRBV6-5; j_gene: TRBJ2-7; d_gene: -; CDR3nt: TGTGCCAGCAGCAGGGCCAAGGGGTACGAGCAGTACTTC; CDR3aa: CASSRAKGYEQYF
abundance: -; v_gene: TRBV3-1/TRBV3-2; j_gene: TRBJ2-3; d_gene: -; CDR3nt: TGTGCCAGCAGCCTTCGTAGCACAGATACGCAGTATTTT; CDR3aa: CASSLRSTDTQYF
abundance: -; v_gene: TRBV2; j_gene: TRBJ1-2; d_gene: TRBD1; CDR3nt: TGTGCCAGCAGTGGACCGGGACAGGGGGCGGGTGGCTACACCTTC; CDR3aa: CASSGPGQGAGGYTF
abundance: -; v_gene: TRBV6-5; j_gene: TRBJ1-5; d_gene: TRBD1; CDR3nt: TGTGCCAGCAGCCCCACAGGGGGGAATCAGCCCCAGCATTTT; CDR3aa: CASSPTGGNQPQHF
abundance: -; v_gene: TRBV6-1; j_gene: TRBJ1-6; d_gene: TRBD1; CDR3nt: TGTGCCAGCAGCAGGGGGCGAGATTCACCCCTCCACTTT; CDR3aa: CASSRGRDSPLHF
abundance: -; v_gene: TRBV5-1; j_gene: TRBJ1-1; d_gene: -; CDR3nt: TGCGCCAGCAGCTTGGCCCGGGGGGGCAGAACTGAAGCTTTCTTT; CDR3aa: CASSLARGGRTEAFF
abundance: -; v_gene: TRBV6-5; j_gene: TRBJ1-5; d_gene: -; CDR3nt: TGTGCCAGCAGTCGTTTAGAGGGAAGCAATCAGCCCCAGCATTTT; CDR3aa: CASSRLEGSNQPQHF
abundance: -; v_gene: TRBV2; j_gene: TRBJ1-5; d_gene: -; CDR3nt: TGTGCCAGCAGTTTCCGGGGTGGTCAGCCCCAGCATTTT; CDR3aa: CASSFRGGQPQHF
abundance: -; v_gene: TRBV6-6; j_gene: TRBJ1-4; d_gene: TRBD1; CDR3nt: TGTGCCAGCAGTCCATCCAGACAGGGCTGGGGTGCAACTAATGAAAAACTGTTTTTT; CDR3aa: CASSPSRQGWGATNEKLFF
abundance: -; v_gene: TRBV6-1; j_gene: TRBJ2-7; d_gene: TRBD2; CDR3nt: TGTGCCAGCAGTGAAAGTTCAATTGCTGGACTAGCGGGGCTATTATACGAGCAGTACTTC; CDR3aa: CASSESSIAGLAGLLYEQYF